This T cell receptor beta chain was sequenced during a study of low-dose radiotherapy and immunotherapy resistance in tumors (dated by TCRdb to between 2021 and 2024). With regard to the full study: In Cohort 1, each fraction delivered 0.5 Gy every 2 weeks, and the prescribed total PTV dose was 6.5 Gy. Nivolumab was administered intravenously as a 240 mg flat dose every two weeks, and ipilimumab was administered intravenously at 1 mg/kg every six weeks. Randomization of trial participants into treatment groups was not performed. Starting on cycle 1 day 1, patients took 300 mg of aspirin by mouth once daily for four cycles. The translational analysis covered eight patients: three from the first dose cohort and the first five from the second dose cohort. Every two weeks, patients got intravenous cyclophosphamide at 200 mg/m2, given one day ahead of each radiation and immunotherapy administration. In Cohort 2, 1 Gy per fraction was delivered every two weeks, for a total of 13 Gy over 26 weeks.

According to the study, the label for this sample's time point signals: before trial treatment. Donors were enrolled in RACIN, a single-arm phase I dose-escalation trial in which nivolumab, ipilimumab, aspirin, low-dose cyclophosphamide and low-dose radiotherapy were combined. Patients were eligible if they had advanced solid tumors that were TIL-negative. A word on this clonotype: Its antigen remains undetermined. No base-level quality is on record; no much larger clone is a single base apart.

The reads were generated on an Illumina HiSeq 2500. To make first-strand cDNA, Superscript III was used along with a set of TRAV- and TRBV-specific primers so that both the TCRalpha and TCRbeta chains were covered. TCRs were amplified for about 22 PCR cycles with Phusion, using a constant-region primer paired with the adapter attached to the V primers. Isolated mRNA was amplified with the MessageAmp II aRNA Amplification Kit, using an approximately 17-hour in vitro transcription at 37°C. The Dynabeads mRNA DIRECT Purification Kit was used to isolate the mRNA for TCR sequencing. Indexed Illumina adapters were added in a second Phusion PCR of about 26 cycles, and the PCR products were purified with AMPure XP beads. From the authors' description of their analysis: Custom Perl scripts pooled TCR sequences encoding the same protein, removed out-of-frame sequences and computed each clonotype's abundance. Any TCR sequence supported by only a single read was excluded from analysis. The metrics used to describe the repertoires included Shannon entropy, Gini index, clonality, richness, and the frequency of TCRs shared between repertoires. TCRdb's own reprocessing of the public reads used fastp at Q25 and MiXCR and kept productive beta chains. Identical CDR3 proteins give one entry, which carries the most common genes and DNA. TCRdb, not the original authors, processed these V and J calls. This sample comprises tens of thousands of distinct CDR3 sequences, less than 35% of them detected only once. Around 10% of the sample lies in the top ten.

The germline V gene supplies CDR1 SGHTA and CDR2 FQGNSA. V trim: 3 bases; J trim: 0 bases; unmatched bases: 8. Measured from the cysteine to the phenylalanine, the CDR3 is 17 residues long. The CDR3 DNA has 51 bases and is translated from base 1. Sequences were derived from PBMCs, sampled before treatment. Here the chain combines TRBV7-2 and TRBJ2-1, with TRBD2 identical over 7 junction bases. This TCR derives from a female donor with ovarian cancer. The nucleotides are TGTGCCAGCAGCTTCCATATAGCGGGTTCCTCCTACAATGAGCAGTTCTTC. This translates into CASSFHIAGSSYNEQFF.